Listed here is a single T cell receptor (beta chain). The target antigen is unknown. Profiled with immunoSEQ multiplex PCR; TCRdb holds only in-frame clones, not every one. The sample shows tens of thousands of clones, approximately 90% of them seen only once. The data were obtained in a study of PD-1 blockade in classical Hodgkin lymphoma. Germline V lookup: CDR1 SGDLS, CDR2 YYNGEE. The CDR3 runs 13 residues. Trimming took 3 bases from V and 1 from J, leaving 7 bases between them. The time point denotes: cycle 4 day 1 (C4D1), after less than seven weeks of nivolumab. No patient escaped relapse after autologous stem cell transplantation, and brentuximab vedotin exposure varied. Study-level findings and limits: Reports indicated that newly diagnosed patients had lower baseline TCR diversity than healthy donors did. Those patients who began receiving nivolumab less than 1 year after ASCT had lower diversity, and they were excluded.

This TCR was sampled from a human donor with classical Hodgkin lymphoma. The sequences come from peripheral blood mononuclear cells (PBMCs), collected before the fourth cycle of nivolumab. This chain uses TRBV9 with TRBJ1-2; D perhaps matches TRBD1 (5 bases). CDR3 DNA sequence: TGTGCCAGCAGCGGGGGCGGTAACTATGGCTACACCTTC. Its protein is CASSGGGNYGYTF.